The sequence of this T cell receptor beta chain was determined in a study of cytomegalovirus exposure and HLA in healthy donors. The CDR3 has 16 residues. Germline V lookup: CDR1 GTSNPN, CDR2 SVGIG (reference sequence). Trimming took 2 bases from V and 5 from J, leaving 18 bases between them. Notes on this clone: Its antigen is unidentified.

Study conclusions and caveats: A later look showed TCR association rates differing by HLA locus, highest for DRB1 and lowest for HLA-C. The authors assumed roughly uniform sequencing depth across donors for presence/absence analyses. Immune exposure information available was restricted to CMV serostatus.

Primers: 60 Vbeta forward and 13 Jbeta reverse. Original handling: There were 80 million to 95 million unique TCR beta chains by a later count, and some 11 million of them were shared. Clones were read by immunoSEQ multiplex PCR, and TCRdb kept only the in-frame ones, dropping some. That table gives V, J and clone size, and the DNA gave D and trimming. The table lists some 150,000 clones, 87% of them singletons. The TCR originated in a woman younger than 45 in good health and CMV-seronegative. Sequencing input: PBMCs. The genes are TRBV30 and TRBJ1-4, with D perhaps matching TRBD1 (5 bases). The CDR3 DNA sequence: TGTGCCTGGAGTTTGTGGAGACAGAGCAAAAATGAAAAACTGTTTTTT. It is translated as CAWSLWRQSKNEKLFF.